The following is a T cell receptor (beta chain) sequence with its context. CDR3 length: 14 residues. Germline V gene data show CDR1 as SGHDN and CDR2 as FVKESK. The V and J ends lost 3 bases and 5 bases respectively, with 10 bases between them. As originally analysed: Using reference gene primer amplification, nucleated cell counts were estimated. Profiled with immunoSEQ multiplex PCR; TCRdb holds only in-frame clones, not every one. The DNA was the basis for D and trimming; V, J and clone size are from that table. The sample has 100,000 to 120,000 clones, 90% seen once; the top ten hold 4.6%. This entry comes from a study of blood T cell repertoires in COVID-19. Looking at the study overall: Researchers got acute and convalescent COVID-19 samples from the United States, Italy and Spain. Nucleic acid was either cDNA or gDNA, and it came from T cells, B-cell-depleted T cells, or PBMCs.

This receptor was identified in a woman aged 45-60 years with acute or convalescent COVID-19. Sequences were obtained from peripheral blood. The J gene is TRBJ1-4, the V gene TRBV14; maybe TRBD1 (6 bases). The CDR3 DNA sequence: TGTGCCAGCAGCCAGAGAACAGGGAATGAAAAACTGTTTTTT. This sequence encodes CASSQRTGNEKLFF.